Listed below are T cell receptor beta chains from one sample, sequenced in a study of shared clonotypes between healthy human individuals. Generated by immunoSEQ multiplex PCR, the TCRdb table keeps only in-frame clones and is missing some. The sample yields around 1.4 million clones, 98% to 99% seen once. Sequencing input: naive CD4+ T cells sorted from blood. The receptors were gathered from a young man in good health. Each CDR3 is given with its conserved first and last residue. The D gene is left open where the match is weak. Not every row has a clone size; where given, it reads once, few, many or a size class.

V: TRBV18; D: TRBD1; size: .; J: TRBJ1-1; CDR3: CASSSRDREAFF; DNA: TGTGCCAGCTCATCCCGGGACAGAGAAGCTTTCTTT
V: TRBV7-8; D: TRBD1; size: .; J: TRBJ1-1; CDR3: CACIRDRLPNTEAFF; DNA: TGTGCCTGCATAAGGGACAGGTTACCGAACACTGAAGCTTTCTTT
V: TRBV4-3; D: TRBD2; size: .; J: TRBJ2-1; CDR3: CASSQRGPGLAGGDEQFF; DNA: TGCGCCAGCAGCCAAAGAGGTCCCGGACTAGCGGGAGGTGATGAGCAGTTCTTC
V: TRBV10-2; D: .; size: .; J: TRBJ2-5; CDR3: CASSEVVAETQYF; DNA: TGCGCCAGCAGTGAGGTGGTAGCGGAGACCCAGTACTTC
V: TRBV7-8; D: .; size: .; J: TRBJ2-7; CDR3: CASSLRGSYSYEQYF; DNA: TGTGCCAGCAGCTTACGCGGCAGCTACTCCTACGAGCAGTACTTC
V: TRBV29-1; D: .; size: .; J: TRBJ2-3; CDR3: CSGRGADTQYF; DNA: TGCAGCGGGCGCGGAGCAGATACGCAGTATTTT
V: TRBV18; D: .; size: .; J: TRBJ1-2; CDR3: CASSPGQGTYGYTF; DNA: TGTGCCAGCTCACCAGGGCAGGGGACCTATGGCTACACCTTC
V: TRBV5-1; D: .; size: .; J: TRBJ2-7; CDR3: CASSSGTPVIGEQYF; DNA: TGCGCCAGCAGTTCAGGGACCCCTGTAATTGGGGAGCAGTACTTC
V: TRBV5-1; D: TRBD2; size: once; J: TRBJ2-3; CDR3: CASSAGTITDTQYF; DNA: TGCGCCAGCAGCGCCGGGACTATCACAGATACGCAGTATTTT
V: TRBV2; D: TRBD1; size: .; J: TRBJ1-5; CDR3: CASSSDRAQPQHF; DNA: TGTGCCAGCAGTTCGGACAGGGCTCAGCCCCAGCATTTT
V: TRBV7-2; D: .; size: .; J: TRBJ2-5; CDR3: CASSLAGLARETQYF; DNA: TGTGCCAGCAGCTTAGCGGGGCTAGCGAGGGAGACCCAGTACTTC
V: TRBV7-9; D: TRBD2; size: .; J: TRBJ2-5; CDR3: CASSRGPSGQQETQYF; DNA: TGTGCCAGCAGTCGTGGACCTAGCGGGCAACAAGAGACCCAGTACTTC
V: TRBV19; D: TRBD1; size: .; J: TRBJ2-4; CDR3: CASSYLGQAKNIQYF; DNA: TGTGCCAGTAGTTACCTGGGACAGGCAAAAAACATTCAGTACTTC
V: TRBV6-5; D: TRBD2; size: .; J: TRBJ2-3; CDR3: CASSPGLAATDTQYF; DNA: TGTGCCAGCAGTCCGGGACTAGCGGCGACAGATACGCAGTATTTT
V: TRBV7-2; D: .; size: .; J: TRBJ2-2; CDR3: CASTTRGAAGELFF; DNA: TGTGCCAGCACCACCCGGGGGGCGGCCGGGGAGCTGTTTTTT
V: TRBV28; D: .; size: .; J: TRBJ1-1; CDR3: CASSGAMEDTEAFF; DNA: TGTGCCAGCAGTGGAGCGATGGAGGACACTGAAGCTTTCTTT
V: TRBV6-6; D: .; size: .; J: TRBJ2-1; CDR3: CASSWGTSYNEQFF; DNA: TGTGCCAGCAGTTGGGGGACCTCCTACAATGAGCAGTTCTTC
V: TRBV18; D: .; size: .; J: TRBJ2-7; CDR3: CASSPRVSYEQYF; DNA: TGTGCCAGCTCACCACGGGTCTCCTACGAGCAGTACTTC
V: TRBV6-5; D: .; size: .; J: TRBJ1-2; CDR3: CASTKAGNYGYTF; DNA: TGTGCCAGCACCAAAGCGGGCAACTATGGCTACACCTTC
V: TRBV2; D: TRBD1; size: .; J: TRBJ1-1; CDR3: CASRDDRAEAFF; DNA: TGTGCCAGCAGGGATGACAGGGCCGAAGCTTTCTTT
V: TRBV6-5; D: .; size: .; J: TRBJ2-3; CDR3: CASSYSNRLRTDTQYF; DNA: TGTGCCAGCAGTTACTCGAACAGGCTCCGCACAGATACGCAGTATTTT
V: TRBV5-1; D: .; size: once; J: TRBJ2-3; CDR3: CASSLGRRVSGAPSTDTQYF; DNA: TGCGCCAGCAGCTTGGGACGCCGGGTTTCGGGGGCGCCCAGCACAGATACGCAGTATTTT
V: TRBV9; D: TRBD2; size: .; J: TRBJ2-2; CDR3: CASSVGGRATGELFF; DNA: TGTGCCAGCAGCGTAGGTGGGAGGGCAACCGGGGAGCTGTTTTTT
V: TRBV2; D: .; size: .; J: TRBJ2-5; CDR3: CASSEESQETQYF; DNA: TGTGCCAGCAGTGAGGAATCACAAGAGACCCAGTACTTC
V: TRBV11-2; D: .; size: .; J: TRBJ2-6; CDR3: CASSPGGVVLTF; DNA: TGTGCCAGCAGCCCCGGAGGGGTGGTCCTGACTTTC
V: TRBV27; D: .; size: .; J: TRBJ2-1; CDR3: CASSQRGEQFF; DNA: TGTGCCAGCAGTCAAAGGGGGGAGCAGTTCTTC
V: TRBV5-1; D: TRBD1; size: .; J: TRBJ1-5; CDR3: CASSSQGGQPQHF; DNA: TGCGCCAGCAGCAGTCAGGGGGGTCAGCCCCAGCATTTT
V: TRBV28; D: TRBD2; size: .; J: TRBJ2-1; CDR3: CASNRGVRKRSYNEQFF; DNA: TGTGCCAGCAACCGGGGGGTACGGAAGAGATCCTACAATGAGCAGTTCTTC
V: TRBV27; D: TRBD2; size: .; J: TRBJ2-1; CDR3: CASSLRPLPLVTSGRGYNEQFF; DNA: TGTGCCAGCAGTTTACGACCCCTTCCTTTGGTCACTAGCGGGAGAGGGTACAATGAGCAGTTCTTC
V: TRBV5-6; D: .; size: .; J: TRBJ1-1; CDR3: CASSLRPNTEAFF; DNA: TGTGCCAGCAGCTTGCGACCGAACACTGAAGCTTTCTTT
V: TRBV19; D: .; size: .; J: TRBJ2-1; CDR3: CATSMGKIMPWHEQFF; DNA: TGTGCCACCTCAATGGGGAAAATCATGCCTTGGCATGAGCAGTTCTTC
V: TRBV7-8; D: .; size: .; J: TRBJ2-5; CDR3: CASRPTTYGKQETQYF; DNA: TGTGCCAGCAGACCTACAACATACGGGAAGCAAGAGACCCAGTACTTC
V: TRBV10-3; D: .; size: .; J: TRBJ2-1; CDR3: CAISELGGNEQFF; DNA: TGTGCCATCAGTGAGTTAGGGGGAAATGAGCAGTTCTTC
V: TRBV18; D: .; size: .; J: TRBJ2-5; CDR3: CASSPPMSSQETQYF; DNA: TGTGCCAGCTCACCACCAATGAGTTCCCAAGAGACCCAGTACTTC
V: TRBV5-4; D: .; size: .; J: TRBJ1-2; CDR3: CASSLPTANYGYTF; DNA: TGTGCCAGCAGCTTGCCAACGGCAAACTATGGCTACACCTTC
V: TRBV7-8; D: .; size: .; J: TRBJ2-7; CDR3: CASSLPSYEQYF; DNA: TGTGCCAGCAGCTTACCCTCCTACGAGCAGTACTTC
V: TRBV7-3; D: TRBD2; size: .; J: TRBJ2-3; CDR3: CASSPRPSGYTDTQYF; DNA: TGTGCCAGCAGCCCCCGCCCTAGCGGCTACACAGATACGCAGTATTTT
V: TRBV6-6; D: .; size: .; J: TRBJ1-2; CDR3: CASSRYRANYGYTF; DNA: TGTGCCAGCAGTCGCTACAGGGCTAACTATGGCTACACCTTC
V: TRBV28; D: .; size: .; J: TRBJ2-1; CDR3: CASSTLSFPGNNEQFF; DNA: TGTGCCAGCAGTACCCTTAGCTTTCCTGGGAACAATGAGCAGTTCTTC
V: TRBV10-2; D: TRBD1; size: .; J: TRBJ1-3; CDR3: CASSGTGGSNTIYF; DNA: TGCGCCAGCAGTGGAACAGGGGGCTCAAACACCATATATTTT
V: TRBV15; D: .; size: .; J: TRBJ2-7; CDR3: CATSSTGIGFPYEQYF; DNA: TGTGCCACCAGCTCAACCGGAATTGGGTTCCCCTACGAGCAGTACTTC
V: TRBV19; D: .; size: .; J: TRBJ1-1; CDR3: CASSIRQEAFF; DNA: TGTGCCAGTAGTATTAGACAGGAAGCTTTCTTT
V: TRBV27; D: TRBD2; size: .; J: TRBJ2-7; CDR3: CASSASRLAGGSYEQYF; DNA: TGTGCCAGCAGCGCCTCGAGACTAGCGGGAGGCTCGTACGAGCAGTACTTC
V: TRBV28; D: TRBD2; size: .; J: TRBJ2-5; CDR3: CASSLGLAGGETQYF; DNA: TGTGCCAGCAGCCTGGGACTAGCGGGAGGAGAGACCCAGTACTTC
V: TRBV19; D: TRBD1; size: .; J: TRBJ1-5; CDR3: CASSTRTGLYQPQHF; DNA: TGTGCCAGTAGTACCAGGACAGGGCTGTATCAGCCCCAGCATTTT